In its sample, the clone carrying this TCR beta chain was seen many times. With 5 bases clipped from V and 10 bases from J, the junction kept 8 bases outside the gene matches. The CDR3 runs to 13 residues. Germline V gives CDR1 KGHSH, CDR2 LQKENI. The sample originates from a study of T cell repertoires in cytomegalovirus infection. TCRdb passed the reads through MiXCR, listing each CDR3 protein once. The sample records 200,000 to 300,000 distinct CDR3 sequences, approximately 9.2% being singletons. V usage is TRBV18 and J usage is TRBJ1-1; 9 bases fit TRBD1. The sequenced sample consisted of PBMCs. The clonotype originates from a human donor in good health (CMV status not recorded). Some clones in this sample may be carry-over from other donors' samples. For the CDR3, the DNA is TGTGCCAGCTCAACGGGGACAGGGATAACAGCTTTCTTT. It translates to CASSTGTGITAFF.